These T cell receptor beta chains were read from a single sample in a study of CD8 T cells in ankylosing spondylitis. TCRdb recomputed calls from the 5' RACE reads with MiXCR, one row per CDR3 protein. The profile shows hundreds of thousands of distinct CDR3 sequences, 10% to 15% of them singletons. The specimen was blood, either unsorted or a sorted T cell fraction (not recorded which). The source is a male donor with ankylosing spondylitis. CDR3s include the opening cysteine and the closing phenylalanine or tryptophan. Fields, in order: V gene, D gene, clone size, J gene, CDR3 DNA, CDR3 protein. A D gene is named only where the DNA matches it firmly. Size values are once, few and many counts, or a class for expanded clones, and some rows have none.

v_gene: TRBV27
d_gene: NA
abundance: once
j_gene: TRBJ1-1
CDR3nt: TGTGCCAGCAGTTTAAAGGTCCCAGGGACGGAGACTGAAGCTTTCTTT
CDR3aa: CASSLKVPGTETEAFF

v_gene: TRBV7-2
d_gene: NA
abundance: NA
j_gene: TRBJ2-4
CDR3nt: TGTGCCAGCAGCCCATACAGGGGGGGGAACATTCAGTACTTC
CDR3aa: CASSPYRGGNIQYF

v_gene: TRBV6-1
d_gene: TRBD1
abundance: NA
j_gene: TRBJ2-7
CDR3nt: TGTGCCAGCACCCCATGGGACAGCTACGAGCAGTACTTC
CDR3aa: CASTPWDSYEQYF

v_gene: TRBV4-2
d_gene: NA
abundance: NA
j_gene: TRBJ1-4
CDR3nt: TGTGCCAGCAGCCAAGGCGGACACCCGACGGGGGAAAAACTGTTTTTT
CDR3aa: CASSQGGHPTGEKLFF

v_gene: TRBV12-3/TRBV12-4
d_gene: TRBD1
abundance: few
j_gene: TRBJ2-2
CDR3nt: TGTGCCAGCAGTTGGGACAGGGGAGGGGAGCTGTTTTTT
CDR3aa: CASSWDRGGELFF

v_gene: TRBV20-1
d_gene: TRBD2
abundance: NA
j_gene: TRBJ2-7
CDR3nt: TGCAGTGCTAGAGATCCGCTAGCGGGAGGGCTCTCCTACGAGCAGTACTTC
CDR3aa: CSARDPLAGGLSYEQYF

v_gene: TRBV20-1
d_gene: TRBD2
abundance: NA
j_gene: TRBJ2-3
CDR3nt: TGCAGTGCCGGCCGGGGGGGCTTCGGCACAGATACGCAGTATTTT
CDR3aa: CSAGRGGFGTDTQYF

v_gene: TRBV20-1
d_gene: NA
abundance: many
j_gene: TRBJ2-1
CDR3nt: TGCAGTGCTAGGGACTCTCTCTACAATGAGCAGTTCTTC
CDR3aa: CSARDSLYNEQFF

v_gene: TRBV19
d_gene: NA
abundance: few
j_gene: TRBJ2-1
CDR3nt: TGTGCCAGTAAACGGAACAATGAGCAGTTCTTC
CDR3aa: CASKRNNEQFF

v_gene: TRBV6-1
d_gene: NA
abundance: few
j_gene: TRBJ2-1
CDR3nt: TGTGCCAGCAGTCGGGCCAAGGCGTATCCCGAACTGTTCTTC
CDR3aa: CASSRAKAYPELFF

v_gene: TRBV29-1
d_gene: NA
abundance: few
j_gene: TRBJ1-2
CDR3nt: TGCAGCGTTGTGTCGGGGAGTTATGGCTACACCTTC
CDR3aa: CSVVSGSYGYTF

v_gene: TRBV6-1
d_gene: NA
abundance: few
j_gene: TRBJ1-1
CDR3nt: TGTGCCAGCAGTGAACCCCGAAACACTGAAGCTTTCTTT
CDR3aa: CASSEPRNTEAFF

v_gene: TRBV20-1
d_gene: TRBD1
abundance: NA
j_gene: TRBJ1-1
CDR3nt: TGCAGTGCCACAGGGGGGCAAACTGAAGCTTTCTTT
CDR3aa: CSATGGQTEAFF

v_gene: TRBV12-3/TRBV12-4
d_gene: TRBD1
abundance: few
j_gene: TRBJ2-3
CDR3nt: TGTGCCAGCACCCCCGGACAGGGAAGGGATACGCAGTATTTT
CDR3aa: CASTPGQGRDTQYF

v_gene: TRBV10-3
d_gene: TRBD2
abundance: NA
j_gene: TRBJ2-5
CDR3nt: TGTGCCATCAGTGACGTTAGCGGGAGGGGAGAGACCCAGTACTTC
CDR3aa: CAISDVSGRGETQYF

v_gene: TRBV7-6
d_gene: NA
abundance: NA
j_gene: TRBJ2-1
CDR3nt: TGTGCCAGCAGCTACGGGTGGACGGACCATGAGCAGTTCTTC
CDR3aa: CASSYGWTDHEQFF

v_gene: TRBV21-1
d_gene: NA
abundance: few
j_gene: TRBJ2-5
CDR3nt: TGTGCCAGCAGCATCCGGGACAGGGCTGAGACCCAGTACTTC
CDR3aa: CASSIRDRAETQYF

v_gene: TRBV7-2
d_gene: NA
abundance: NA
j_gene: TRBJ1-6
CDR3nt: TGTGCCAGCAGCTTGCAAGGGTCTGATTCACCCCTCCACTTT
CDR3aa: CASSLQGSDSPLHF

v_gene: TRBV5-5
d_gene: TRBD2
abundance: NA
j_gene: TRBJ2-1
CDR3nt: TGTGCCAGCAGACTAGCGCTGACTTACAATGAGCAGTTCTTC
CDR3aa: CASRLALTYNEQFF

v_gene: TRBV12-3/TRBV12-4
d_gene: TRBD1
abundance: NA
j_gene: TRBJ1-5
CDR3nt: TGTGCCAGCAGTCCGGGACAGGGGGCTTTGGGTCAGCCCCAGCATTTT
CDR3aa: CASSPGQGALGQPQHF

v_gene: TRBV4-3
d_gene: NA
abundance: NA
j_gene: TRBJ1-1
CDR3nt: TGCGCCAGCAGCCAAGGACCTCAGGGGATGAACACTGAAGCTTTCTTT
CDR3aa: CASSQGPQGMNTEAFF

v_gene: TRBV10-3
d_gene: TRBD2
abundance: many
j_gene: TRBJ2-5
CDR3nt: TGTGCCGCCGGACTAGCGGGAGGAGAGACCCAGTACTTC
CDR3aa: CAAGLAGGETQYF

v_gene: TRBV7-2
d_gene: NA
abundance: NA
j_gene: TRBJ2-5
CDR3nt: TGTGCCAGCAGCTTACACACCGGGCGAGAAGAGACCCAGTACTTC
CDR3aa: CASSLHTGREETQYF

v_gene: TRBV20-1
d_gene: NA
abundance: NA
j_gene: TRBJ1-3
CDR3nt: TGCAGTGCCCGTCACTCTGGAAACACCATATATTTT
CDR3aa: CSARHSGNTIYF

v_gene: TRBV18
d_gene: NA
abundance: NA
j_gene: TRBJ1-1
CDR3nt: TGTGCCAGCTCACCCGGATTCAACAGGGAAGACACTGAAGCTTTCTTT
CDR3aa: CASSPGFNREDTEAFF

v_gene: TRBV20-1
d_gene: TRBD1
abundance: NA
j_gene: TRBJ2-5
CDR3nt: TGCAGTGCTAGACCCGGGACAGAGCAAGAGACCCAGTACTTC
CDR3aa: CSARPGTEQETQYF

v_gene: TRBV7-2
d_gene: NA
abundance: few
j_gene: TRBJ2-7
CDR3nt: TGTGCCAGCAGCTTTTTACTGCCAACCTACGAGCAGTACTTC
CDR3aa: CASSFLLPTYEQYF

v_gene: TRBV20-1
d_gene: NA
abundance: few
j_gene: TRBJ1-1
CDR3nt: TGCAGTGCTAGTGACCCCATTGAAGCTTTCTTT
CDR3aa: CSASDPIEAFF

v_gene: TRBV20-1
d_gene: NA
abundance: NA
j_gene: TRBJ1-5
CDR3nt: TGCAGTGCTAGAGGACAGATGGTCTTTCAGCCCCAGCATTTT
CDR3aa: CSARGQMVFQPQHF

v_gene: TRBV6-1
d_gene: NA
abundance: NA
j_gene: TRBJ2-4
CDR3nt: TGTGCCAGCAGGGGATTAGGGGTGGCCAAAAACATTCAGTACTTC
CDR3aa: CASRGLGVAKNIQYF

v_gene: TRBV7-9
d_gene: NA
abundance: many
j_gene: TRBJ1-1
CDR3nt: TGTGCCAGCAGCTTGACTGTAAGGGGCCGGCTAGGAGCTTTCTTT
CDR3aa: CASSLTVRGRLGAFF

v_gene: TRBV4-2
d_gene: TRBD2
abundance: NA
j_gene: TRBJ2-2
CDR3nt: TGTGCCAGCAGCCGAAACCAACTAGCGGGAGGCACCGGGGAGCTGTTTTTT
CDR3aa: CASSRNQLAGGTGELFF

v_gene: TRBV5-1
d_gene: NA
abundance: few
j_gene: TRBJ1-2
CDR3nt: TGCGCCAGCACCCTGCCGGGGGACTATGGCTACACCTTC
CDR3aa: CASTLPGDYGYTF

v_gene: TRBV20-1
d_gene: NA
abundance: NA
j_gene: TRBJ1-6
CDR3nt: TGCAGTGCTAGAGGTCAGGGGCCTAAGTCACCCCTCCACTTT
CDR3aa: CSARGQGPKSPLHF

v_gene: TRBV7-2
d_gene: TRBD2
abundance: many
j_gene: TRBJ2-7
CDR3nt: TGTGCCAGCAGCTTTTCCGGGACTAGCAGCTACGAGCAGTACTTC
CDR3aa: CASSFSGTSSYEQYF

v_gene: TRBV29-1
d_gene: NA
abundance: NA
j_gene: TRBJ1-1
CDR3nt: TGCAGCGTTGAACCGAGACGCCTGAACACTGAAGCTTTCTTT
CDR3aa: CSVEPRRLNTEAFF

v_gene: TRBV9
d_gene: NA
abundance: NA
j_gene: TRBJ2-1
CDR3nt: TGTGCCAGCAGCGTAGAACTAGCTCGAGCCTACAATGAGCAGTTCTTC
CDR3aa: CASSVELARAYNEQFF

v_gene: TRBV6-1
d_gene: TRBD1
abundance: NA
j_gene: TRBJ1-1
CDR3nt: TGTGCCAGCAGTGACCAGGGACAGGGGGAGACTGAAGCTTTCTTT
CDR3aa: CASSDQGQGETEAFF

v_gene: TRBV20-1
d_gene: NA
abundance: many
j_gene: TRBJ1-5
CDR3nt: TGCAGTGCGTCTCAGCTAAATCAGCCCCAGCATTTT
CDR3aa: CSASQLNQPQHF

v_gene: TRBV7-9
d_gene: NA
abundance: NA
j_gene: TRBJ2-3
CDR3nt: TGTGCCAGCAGCTCTACTCGGACAGGCACAGATACGCAGTATTTT
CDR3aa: CASSSTRTGTDTQYF

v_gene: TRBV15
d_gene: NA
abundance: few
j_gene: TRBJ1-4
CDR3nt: TGTGCCACCAGCAGAGACCCGACAGGCACTAATGAAAAACTGTTTTTT
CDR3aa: CATSRDPTGTNEKLFF

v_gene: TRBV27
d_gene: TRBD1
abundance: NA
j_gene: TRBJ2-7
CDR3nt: TGTGCCAGCAGTCCCCGCCGGGACAGAACCTACGAGCAGTACTTC
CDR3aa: CASSPRRDRTYEQYF

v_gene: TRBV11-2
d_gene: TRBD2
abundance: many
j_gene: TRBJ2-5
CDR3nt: TGTGCCAGCAGCTCCACCTTAACTAGCGGGGCAGAGACCCAGTACTTC
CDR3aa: CASSSTLTSGAETQYF

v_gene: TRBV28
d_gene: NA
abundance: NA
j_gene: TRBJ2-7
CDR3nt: TGTGCCAGCAGTTTACCGGCAGGGAAAATCTACGAGCAGTACTTC
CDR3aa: CASSLPAGKIYEQYF

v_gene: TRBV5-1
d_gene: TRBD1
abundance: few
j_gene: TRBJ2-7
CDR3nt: TGCGCCAGCACCGCCGGGACAGGGTCCTACGAGCAGTACTTC
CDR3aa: CASTAGTGSYEQYF

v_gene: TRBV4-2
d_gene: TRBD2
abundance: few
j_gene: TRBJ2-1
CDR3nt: TGTGCCAGCAGCCAAGGTGGCGGGGGGGGTAGGAATGAGCAGTTCTTC
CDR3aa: CASSQGGGGGRNEQFF

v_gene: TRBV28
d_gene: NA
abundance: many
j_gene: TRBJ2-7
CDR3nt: TGTGCCAGCAGTGAGAACAGGGTCCCCTACGAGCAGTACTTC
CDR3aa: CASSENRVPYEQYF

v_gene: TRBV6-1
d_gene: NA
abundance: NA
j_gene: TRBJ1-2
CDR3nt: TGTGCCAGCAGTACACGGGGGCCTGTTAACTATGGCTACACCTTC
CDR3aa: CASSTRGPVNYGYTF

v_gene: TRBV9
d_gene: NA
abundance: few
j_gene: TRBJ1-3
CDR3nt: TGTGCCAGCAGCGCCTACCCAGAGGGGAATGTTGGAAACACCATATATTTT
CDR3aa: CASSAYPEGNVGNTIYF

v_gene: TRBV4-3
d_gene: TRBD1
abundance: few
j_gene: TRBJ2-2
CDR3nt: TGCGCCAGCAGCCTCGGGACAGTCTATGCCGGGGAGCTGTTTTTT
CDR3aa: CASSLGTVYAGELFF

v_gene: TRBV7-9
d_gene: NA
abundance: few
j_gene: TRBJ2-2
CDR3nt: TGTGCCAGCACCCCGCCCGGCCGGGAGCTGTTTTTT
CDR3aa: CASTPPGRELFF